This T cell receptor beta chain was captured in a study of control samples from healthy donors and cancer patients. The CDR3 spans 17 residues. Germline V CDR1 and CDR2: MDHEN, SYDVKM. V shed 4 bases, J shed 6 bases, and the junction held 16 bases outside the gene matches. Sequenced by immunoSEQ multiplex PCR; TCRdb stores in-frame clones only, minus some. The sample lists around 50,000 clones; around 86% were seen once. The source is a woman aged 50 to 65 with lung cancer. Sequencing was carried out using PBMCs. The chain uses TRBV28 and TRBJ2-7, with 9 nucleotides matching TRBD2. The chain's CDR3 is CASSSTVAGVRLFEQYF. In nucleotides, the CDR3 is TGTGCCAGCAGTTCGACAGTAGCGGGGGTTCGTCTCTTCGAGCAGTACTTC.